Each of the 27 T cell receptor beta chains below was sequenced from the same sample in a study of blood T cell repertoires in COVID-19. TCRdb's table, derived via immunoSEQ multiplex PCR, lists solely in-frame clones and lacks some. The sample gives approximately 150,000 clones, around 83% of which show up once; roughly 19% is in the top ten. The sample was peripheral blood. These receptors all stem from a woman between 70 and 85 years old who had recovered from COVID-19.

In nucleotides, the CDR3 is TGCAGTGCTAGTCACTCCGGGACAGGCCACTACGAGCAGTACTTC. It translates to CSASHSGTGHYEQYF. The chain carries TRBV20-1 and TRBJ2-7, with TRBD1 identical over 8 bases. The CDR3 has 15 residues. In germline, CDR1 is DFQATT, CDR2 SNEGSKA (reference sequence). The V segment lost 3 bases and the J segment 3 bases; nucleotides outside the gene matches: 10.

V is TRBV2 and J is TRBJ1-1; 10 bases are shared with TRBD1. There are 14 residues in the CDR3. V shed 6 bases and J 3 bases; nucleotides not matched to a gene: 4. Germline lookup yields CDR1 SNHLY and CDR2 FYNNEI. The CDR3 loop reads CASRGTGAYTEAFF. The DNA for the CDR3 is TGTGCCAGCAGGGGGACAGGGGCTTACACTGAAGCTTTCTTT.

The V gene is TRBV18, the J gene TRBJ2-7, with 8 bases lining up with TRBD1. With 3 bases clipped from V and 6 bases from J, the junction kept 4 bases outside the gene matches. This CDR3 spans 13 amino acids. From germline, CDR1 is KGHSH and CDR2 LQKENI. The CDR3 DNA reads TGTGCCAGCTCACCCCCAGGGGGCAGCGAGCAGTACTTC. Its protein product is CASSPPGGSEQYF.

For the CDR3, the DNA is TGTGCCAGCACCGGACAGGGCCTGTACAATGAGCAGTTCTTC. This gives the protein CASTGQGLYNEQFF. The genes are TRBV2 and TRBJ2-1; the match to TRBD1 covers 8 bases. CDR1 and CDR2 from the germline V gene are SNHLY and FYNNEI. V lost 7 bases, J lost 4 bases, and 6 bases stayed unmatched. This CDR3 region has 14 residues.

This clone has just one count. The gene calls are TRBV3-1 (or the pseudogene TRBV3-2) and TRBJ2-7, with TRBD2 matching over 13 bases. CDR3 length: 17 residues. V dropped 1 base and J dropped 2; count of bases not matched to a gene: 5. Germline V gives CDR1 LGHDT, CDR2 YNNKEL (reference sequence). DNA for the CDR3: TGTGCCAGCAGCCAAGCCCCCGGGACTAGCGGGACCTACGAGCAGTACTTC. It specifies CASSQAPGTSGTYEQYF.

The V gene is TRBV7-3, the J gene TRBJ2-3; 9 nucleotides line up with TRBD2. The trim removed 2 bases at V and 5 bases at J, leaving 8 bases unmatched. This CDR3 is built from 16 residues. In germline, CDR1 is SGHTA, CDR2 FQGTGA. DNA of the CDR3: TGTGCCAGCAGCTTACTGGCGGGCGGGAGGGGAGATACGCAGTATTTT. It codes for CASSLLAGGRGDTQYF. The whole variable domain, remainder taken from reference TRBV7-3 and TRBJ2-3, is GAGVSQTPSNKVTEKGKYVELRCDPISGHTALYWYRQSLGQGPEFLIYFQGTGAADDSGLPNDRFFAVRPEGSVSTLKIQRTERGDSAVYLCASSLLAGGRGDTQYFGPGTRLTVL.

The rearrangement uses TRBV10-3 and TRBJ2-5; D perhaps matches TRBD2 (6 bases). The V gene's germline CDR1 is ENHRY and CDR2 SYGVKD. With 7 bases removed from V and 5 bases from J, the gap between germline ends came to 14 bases. The CDR3 sequence is 13 residues long. The CDR3 loop is CAITKGLGETQYF. CDR3 nucleotide sequence: TGTGCCATCACCAAGGGACTGGGGGAGACCCAGTACTTC.

The rearrangement links TRBV11-3 to TRBJ2-2, with D unclear. CDR1 and CDR2 from the germline V gene are SGHNT and YENEEA. CDR3 size: 15 residues. Trimming removed 5 bases at V and 1 base at J, with 11 bases between. The CDR3 nucleotides are TGTGCCAGCAGCCCGGCCGCGGAGAACACCGGGGAGCTGTTTTTT. Residues: CASSPAAENTGELFF.

The rearrangement links TRBV7-2 to TRBJ2-1; D is perhaps TRBD2 (6 bases). Deletions cut 4 bases from V and 0 bases from J, with 13 bases between. Germline V gene data show CDR1 as SGHTA and CDR2 as FQGNSA. The CDR3 is 16 amino acids. The CDR3 sequence is CASSYLARSSYNEQFF. The CDR3 nucleotides read TGTGCCAGCAGCTACCTAGCGCGGAGCTCCTACAATGAGCAGTTCTTC.

This clone was detected only a few times. The chain has TRBV2 and TRBJ1-1, with 9 positions matching TRBD1. This CDR3 has 14 amino acids. V dropped 7 bases and J dropped 1; count of bases not matched to a gene: 4. The germline gives CDR1 SNHLY, CDR2 FYNNEI. The DNA of the CDR3 is TGTGCCAGCACCAAGGGACAGGGGAACACTGAAGCTTTCTTT. Translated: CASTKGQGNTEAFF.

The chain is built from TRBV7-2 and TRBJ2-3, with D uncertain. Germline CDR1 reads SGHTA; CDR2 reads FQGNSA. The CDR3 runs 13 residues. V was clipped by 4 bases and J by 4 bases, with 9 bases between them. CDR3 in DNA: TGTGCCAGCAGCTCGCCCGGAGCAGATACGCAGTATTTT. Its protein is CASSSPGADTQYF.

The gene calls are TRBV24-1 and TRBJ2-7; 7 bases fit TRBD1. Trimming removed 4 bases from V and 9 bases from J; junction bases left unmatched: 8. The CDR3 runs to 13 residues. Per germline, CDR1 KGHDR and CDR2 SFDVKD. The CDR3 nucleotides are TGTGCCACCAGTGACCGCCCCGACAGGGCGCAGTACTTC. Residues: CATSDRPDRAQYF.

This clone was picked up a small number of times. The chain uses TRBV6-5 and TRBJ1-1, with a possible D match to TRBD1 (5 bases). The V end lost 2 bases, the J end lost 11 bases, and 9 bases lay between the germline ends. The V gene's germline CDR1 is MNHEY and CDR2 SVGAGI. The CDR3 totals 11 residues. The CDR3 sequence: CASSYPPGAFF. The CDR3 nucleotides read TGTGCCAGCAGTTACCCTCCAGGGGCTTTCTTT.

The chain joins TRBV18 to TRBJ1-1; tentatively, D is TRBD1 (6 bases). This CDR3 is 12 amino acids long. Trimming stripped 6 bases from V and 11 bases from J, with 16 bases between. Germline CDR1 KGHSH, CDR2 LQKENI. CDR3 bases: TGTGCCAGCTCCCCCCGGGGGGGCAGGGCTTTCTTT. Encoded protein: CASSPRGGRAFF.

The chain recombines TRBV11-2 with TRBJ2-1; 13 bases map to TRBD2. The trim removed 4 bases at V and 9 bases at J, leaving 9 bases unmatched. Germline V gene lookup returns CDR1 SGHAT and CDR2 FQNNGV. The CDR3 length is 16 residues. For the CDR3, the DNA is TGTGCCAGCAGCTCCCGGACTAGCGGGAGAGGGGGTGAGCAGTTCTTC. Protein sequence: CASSSRTSGRGGEQFF.

The chain has TRBV5-4 and TRBJ1-4; D perhaps matches TRBD1 (5 bases). This CDR3 spans 14 amino acids. CDR1 SGHNT and CDR2 YYREEE come from the germline V gene (reference sequence). Trimming stripped 0 bases from V and 8 bases from J, with 11 bases between. For the CDR3, the DNA is TGTGCCAGCAGCTTGGGGGGGGTAGGAGAAAAACTGTTTTTT. Protein: CASSLGGVGEKLFF.

The gene calls are TRBV28 and TRBJ1-2; perhaps TRBD1 as D (5 bases). Germline CDR1 and CDR2: MDHEN and SYDVKM. V was cut by 7 bases and J by 9 bases, with 24 bases left in between. This CDR3 has 15 amino acids. In DNA, the CDR3 is TGTGCCAGCACTATTTCGGGGGAAGGAAGCGGGAGCTACACCTTC. Translating it yields CASTISGEGSGSYTF.

The chain is built from TRBV25-1 and TRBJ1-1; D ambiguous. In germline, CDR1 is MGHDK, CDR2 SYGVNS. Between the trimmed V and J ends, which lost 1 base and 6 bases, there was a span of 15 bases. The CDR3 has 15 residues. DNA of the CDR3: TGTGCCAGCAGTGAATGGGAGATAGGGTCCGCTGAAGCTTTCTTT. Translated, it gives CASSEWEIGSAEAFF.

The chain uses TRBV4-3 and TRBJ1-2, with 7 bases identical to TRBD1. The length of the CDR3 is 14 residues. In germline, CDR1 is LGHNA, CDR2 YSLEER. The ends lost 2 bases at V and 3 bases at J; junction bases unmatched: 3. DNA of the CDR3: TGCGCCAGCAGCCAAAACAGGGGAGACTATGGCTACACCTTC. Translated, it gives CASSQNRGDYGYTF.

The sample holds one count of this clone. V is TRBV7-9 and J is TRBJ1-3; possible D gene TRBD1, 5 bases. The CDR3 is 16 amino acids. Trimming took off 10 bases at V and 6 bases at J, with 25 bases between the two ends. Germline lookup yields CDR1 SEHNR and CDR2 FQNEAQ (reference sequence). The CDR3 nucleotides are TGTGCCACCGCCTGGTGGGGGGACCCGCAGGCAAACACCATATATTTT. This sequence encodes CATAWWGDPQANTIYF.

The V call is TRBV12-3 or TRBV12-4, the J call TRBJ2-7, with D tentatively TRBD2 (6 bases). This CDR3 spans 10 amino acids. V lost 8 bases to trimming and J lost 5 bases, with 7 bases between them. Here the CDR3 reads CASGRHEQYF. CDR3 bases: TGTGCCAGCGGGAGGCACGAGCAGTACTTC.

This clone was detected once. This chain links TRBV5-5 with TRBJ1-1, with D perhaps TRBD1 (6 bases). CDR3 length: 13 amino acids. The V end lost 6 bases, the J end lost 1 base, and 10 bases lay between the germline ends. Germline CDR1 reads SGHKS; CDR2 reads YYEKEE (reference sequence). CDR3 sequence: CASTRQENTEAFF. The CDR3, as DNA: TGTGCCAGCACCCGACAGGAGAACACTGAAGCTTTCTTT.

The chain's CDR3 is CASSPTDNYGYTF. Written as DNA, the CDR3 is TGTGCCAGCAGCCCGACAGATAACTATGGCTACACCTTC. The chain links TRBV9 to TRBJ1-2, with D possibly TRBD1 on 5 matching bases. Germline CDR1 is SGDLS and CDR2 is YYNGEE. The CDR3 loop spans 13 amino acids. Trimming removed 4 bases from V and 1 base from J, with 8 bases in between.

This clone was recorded only once. The V and J genes are TRBV21-1 and TRBJ2-3; the D call of TRBD2 is as the table states it, not checked on the DNA. TRBV21-1 corresponds to a pseudogene. The CDR3 loop spans 12 amino acids. The CDR3 coding sequence is TGTGCCAGCACCCCGGAGGGAGATACGCAGTATTTT. Encoded protein: CASTPEGDTQYF.

The chain joins TRBV19 to TRBJ1-5; D is perhaps TRBD1 (6 bases). Trimming pared 7 bases from V and 2 bases from J, leaving 24 bases between. CDR3 length equals 18 residues. CDR1 is LNHDA and CDR2 is SQIVND in the germline V gene (reference sequence). The CDR3 loop reads CASTYPGGGGKGNQPQHF. In nucleotides, the CDR3 is TGTGCCAGTACCTATCCCGGAGGGGGGGGCAAGGGCAATCAGCCCCAGCATTTT.

J is TRBJ2-7 and V is TRBV11-2, with 10 bases identical to TRBD2. Per germline, CDR1 SGHAT and CDR2 FQNNGV. The length of the CDR3 is 19 residues. The J segment lost 3 bases and the V segment lost 6 bases, leaving 20 bases of the junction unmatched. The CDR3 region is CASRRGHRTSGGLFYEQYF. The DNA for the CDR3 is TGTGCCAGCAGACGGGGACACCGGACTAGCGGAGGGCTATTCTACGAGCAGTACTTC.

This chain links TRBV7-9 with TRBJ1-6; 7 bases align to TRBD1. J lost 10 bases, V lost 5 bases, and 11 bases had no gene match. This CDR3 spans 15 amino acids. CDR1 and CDR2 from the germline V gene are SEHNR and FQNEAQ (reference sequence). In DNA form, the CDR3 reads TGTGCCAGCAGCACAGGACAGGCGGTGGAGTCACCCCTCCACTTT. Its translation is CASSTGQAVESPLHF.